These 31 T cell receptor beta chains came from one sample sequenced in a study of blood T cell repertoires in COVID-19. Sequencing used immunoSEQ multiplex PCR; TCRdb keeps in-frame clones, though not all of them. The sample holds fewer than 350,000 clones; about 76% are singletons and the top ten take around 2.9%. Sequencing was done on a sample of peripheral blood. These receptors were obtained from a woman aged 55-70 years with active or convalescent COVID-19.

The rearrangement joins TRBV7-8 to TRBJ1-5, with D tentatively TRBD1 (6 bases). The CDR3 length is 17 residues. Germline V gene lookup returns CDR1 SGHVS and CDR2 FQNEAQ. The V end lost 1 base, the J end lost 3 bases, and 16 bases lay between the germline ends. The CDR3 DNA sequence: TGTGCCAGCAGCTTAGTCTGGACAGTAACACCCAATCAGCCCCAGCATTTT. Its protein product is CASSLVWTVTPNQPQHF.

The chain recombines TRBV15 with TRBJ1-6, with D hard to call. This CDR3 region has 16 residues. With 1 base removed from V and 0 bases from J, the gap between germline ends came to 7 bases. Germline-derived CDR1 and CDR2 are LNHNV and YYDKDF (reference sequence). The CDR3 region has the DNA TGTGCCACCAGCAGAGGGACTGGCTCCTATAATTCACCCCTCCACTTT. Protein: CATSRGTGSYNSPLHF.

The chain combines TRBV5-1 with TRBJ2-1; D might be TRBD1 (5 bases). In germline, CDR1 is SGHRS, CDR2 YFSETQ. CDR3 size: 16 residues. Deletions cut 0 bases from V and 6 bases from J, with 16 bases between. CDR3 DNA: TGCGCCAGCAGCTTGGCCAGTGGCAGGGTAAGCAATGAGCAGTTCTTC. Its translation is CASSLASGRVSNEQFF. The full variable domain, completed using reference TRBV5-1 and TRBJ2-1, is KAGVTQTPRYLIKTRGQQVTLSCSPISGHRSVSWYQQTPGQGLQFLFEYFSETQRNKGNFPGRFSGRQFSNSRSEMNVSTLELGDSALYLCASSLASGRVSNEQFFGPGTRLTVL.

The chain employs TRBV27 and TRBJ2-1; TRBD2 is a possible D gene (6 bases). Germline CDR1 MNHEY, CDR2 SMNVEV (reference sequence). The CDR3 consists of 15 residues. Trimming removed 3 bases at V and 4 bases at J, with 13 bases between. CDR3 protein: CASSLFRDSYNEQFF. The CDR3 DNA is TGTGCCAGCAGTTTGTTTCGGGACTCTTACAATGAGCAGTTCTTC.

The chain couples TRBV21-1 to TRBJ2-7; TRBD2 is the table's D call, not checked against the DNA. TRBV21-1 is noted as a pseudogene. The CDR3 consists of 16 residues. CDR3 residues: CASSKTPRGGAGEQYF. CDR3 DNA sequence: TGTGCCAGCAGCAAAACCCCGCGCGGGGGGGCGGGAGAGCAGTACTTC.

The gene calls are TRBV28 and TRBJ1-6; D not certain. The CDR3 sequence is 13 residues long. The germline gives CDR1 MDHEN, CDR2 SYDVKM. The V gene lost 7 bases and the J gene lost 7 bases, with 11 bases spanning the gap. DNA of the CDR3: TGTGCCAGCACCGGGGAGACGAATTCACCCCTCCACTTT. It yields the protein CASTGETNSPLHF.

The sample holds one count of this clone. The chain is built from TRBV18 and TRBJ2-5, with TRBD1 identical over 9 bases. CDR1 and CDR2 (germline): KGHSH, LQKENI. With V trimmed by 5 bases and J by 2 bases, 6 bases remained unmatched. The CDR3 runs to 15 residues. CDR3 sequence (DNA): TGTGCCAGCTCAACCTCCGGGACAGGGCAAGAGACCCAGTACTTC. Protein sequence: CASSTSGTGQETQYF.

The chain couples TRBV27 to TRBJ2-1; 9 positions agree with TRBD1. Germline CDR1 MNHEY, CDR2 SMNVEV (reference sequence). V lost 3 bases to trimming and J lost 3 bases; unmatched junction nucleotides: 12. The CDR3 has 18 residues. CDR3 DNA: TGTGCCAGCAGTTTGTTTGGACTTTGGACAGGGGTCTACAATGAGCAGTTCTTC. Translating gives CASSLFGLWTGVYNEQFF.

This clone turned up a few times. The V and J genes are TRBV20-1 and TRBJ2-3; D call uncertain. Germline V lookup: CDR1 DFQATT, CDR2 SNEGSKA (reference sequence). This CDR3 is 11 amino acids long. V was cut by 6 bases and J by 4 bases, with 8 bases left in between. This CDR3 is CSAPTPDTQYF. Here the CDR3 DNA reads TGCAGTGCCCCTACCCCAGATACGCAGTATTTT.

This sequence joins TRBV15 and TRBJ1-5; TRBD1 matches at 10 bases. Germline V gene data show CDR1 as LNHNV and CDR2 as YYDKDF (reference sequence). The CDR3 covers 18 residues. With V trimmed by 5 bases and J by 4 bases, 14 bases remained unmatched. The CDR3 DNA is TGTGCCACCAGCCTACTCCCCCTGGGGACAGGGGCAAATCAGCCCCAGCATTTT. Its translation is CATSLLPLGTGANQPQHF.

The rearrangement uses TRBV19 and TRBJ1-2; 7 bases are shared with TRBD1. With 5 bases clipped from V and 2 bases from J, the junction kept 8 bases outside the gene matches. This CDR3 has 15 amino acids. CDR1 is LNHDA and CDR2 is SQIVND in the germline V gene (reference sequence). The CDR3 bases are TGTGCCAGTAGTCGGAGGGGACAGTCGAACTATGGCTACACCTTC. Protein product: CASSRRGQSNYGYTF.

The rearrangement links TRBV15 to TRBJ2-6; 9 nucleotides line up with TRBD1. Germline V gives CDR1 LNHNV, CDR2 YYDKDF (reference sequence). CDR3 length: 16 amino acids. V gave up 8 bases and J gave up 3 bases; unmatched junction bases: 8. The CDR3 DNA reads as TGTGCCACCCAACAGGGGGCGGTTAGTGGGGCCAACGTCCTGACTTTC. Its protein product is CATQQGAVSGANVLTF. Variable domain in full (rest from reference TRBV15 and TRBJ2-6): DAMVIQNPRYQVTQFGKPVTLSCSQTLNHNVMYWYQQKSSQAPKLLFHYYDKDFNNEADTPDNFQSRRPNTSFCFLDIRSPGLGDTAMYLCATQQGAVSGANVLTFGAGSRLTVL.

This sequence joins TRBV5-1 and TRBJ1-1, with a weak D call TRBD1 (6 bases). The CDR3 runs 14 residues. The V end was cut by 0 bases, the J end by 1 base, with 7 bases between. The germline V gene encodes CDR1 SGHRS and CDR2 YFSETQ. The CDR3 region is CASSLAGENTEAFF. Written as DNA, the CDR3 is TGCGCCAGCAGCTTGGCAGGGGAGAACACTGAAGCTTTCTTT.

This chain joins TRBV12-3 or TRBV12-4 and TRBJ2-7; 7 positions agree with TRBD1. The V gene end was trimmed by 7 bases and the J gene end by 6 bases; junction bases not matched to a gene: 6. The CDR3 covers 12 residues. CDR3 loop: CASTGQDGEQYF. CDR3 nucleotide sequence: TGTGCCAGCACCGGACAGGACGGCGAGCAGTACTTC.

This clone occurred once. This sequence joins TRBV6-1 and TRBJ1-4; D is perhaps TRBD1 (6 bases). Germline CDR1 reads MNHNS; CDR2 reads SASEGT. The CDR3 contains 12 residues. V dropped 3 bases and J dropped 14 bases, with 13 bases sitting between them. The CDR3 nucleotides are TGTGCCAGCAGTGAGTTAACAGGGTCCCTGTTTTTT. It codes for CASSELTGSLFF.

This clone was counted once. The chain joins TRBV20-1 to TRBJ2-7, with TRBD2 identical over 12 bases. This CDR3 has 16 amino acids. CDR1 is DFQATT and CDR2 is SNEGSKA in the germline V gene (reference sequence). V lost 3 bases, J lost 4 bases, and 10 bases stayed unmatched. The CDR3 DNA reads TGCAGTGCTAGTCCTAGCGGGGGGGGTGGCGGATACGAGCAGTACTTC. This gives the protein CSASPSGGGGGYEQYF.

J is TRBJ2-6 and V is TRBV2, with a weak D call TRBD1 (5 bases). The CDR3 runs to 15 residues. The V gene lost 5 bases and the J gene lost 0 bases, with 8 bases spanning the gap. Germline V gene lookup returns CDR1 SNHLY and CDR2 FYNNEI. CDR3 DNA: TGTGCCAGCAGTCAGCAGGGCTCTGGGGCCAACGTCCTGACTTTC. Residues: CASSQQGSGANVLTF.

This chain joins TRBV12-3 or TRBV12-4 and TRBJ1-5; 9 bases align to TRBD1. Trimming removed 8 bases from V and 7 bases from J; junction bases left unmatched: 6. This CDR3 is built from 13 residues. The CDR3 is CASQTGGKQPQHF. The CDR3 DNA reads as TGTGCCAGCCAGACAGGGGGTAAGCAGCCCCAGCATTTT.

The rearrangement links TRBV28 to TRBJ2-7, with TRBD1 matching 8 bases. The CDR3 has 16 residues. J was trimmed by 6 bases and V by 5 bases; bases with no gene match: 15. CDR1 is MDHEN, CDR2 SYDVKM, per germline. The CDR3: CASSNGGARGRSEQYF. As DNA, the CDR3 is TGTGCCAGCAGTAACGGGGGAGCCAGGGGGCGTAGCGAGCAGTACTTC. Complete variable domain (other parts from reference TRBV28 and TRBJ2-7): DVKVTQSSRYLVKRTGEKVFLECVQDMDHENMFWYRQDPGLGLRLIYFSYDVKMKEKGDIPEGYSVSREKKERFSLILESASTNQTSMYLCASSNGGARGRSEQYFGPGTRLTVT.

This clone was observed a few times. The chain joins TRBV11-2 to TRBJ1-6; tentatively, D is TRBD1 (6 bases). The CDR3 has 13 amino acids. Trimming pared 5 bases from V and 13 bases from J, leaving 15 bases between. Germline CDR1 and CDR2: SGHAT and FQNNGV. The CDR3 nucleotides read TGTGCCAGCAGCGAGGGACATGGGGTCCCCCTCCACTTT. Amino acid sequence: CASSEGHGVPLHF.

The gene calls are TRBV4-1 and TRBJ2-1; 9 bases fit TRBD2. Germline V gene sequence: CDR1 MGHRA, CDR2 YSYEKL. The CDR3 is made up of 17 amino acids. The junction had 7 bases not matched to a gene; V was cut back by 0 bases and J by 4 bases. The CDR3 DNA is TGCGCCAGCAGCCAAGATATAGAAAGCGGGGGGTACAATGAGCAGTTCTTC. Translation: CASSQDIESGGYNEQFF.

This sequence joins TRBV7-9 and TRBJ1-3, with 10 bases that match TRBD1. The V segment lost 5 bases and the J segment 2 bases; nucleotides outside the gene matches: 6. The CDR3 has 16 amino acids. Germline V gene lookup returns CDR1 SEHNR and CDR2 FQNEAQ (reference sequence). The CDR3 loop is CASSPNDRGPGNTIYF. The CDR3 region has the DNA TGTGCCAGCAGCCCGAACGACAGGGGGCCTGGAAACACCATATATTTT.

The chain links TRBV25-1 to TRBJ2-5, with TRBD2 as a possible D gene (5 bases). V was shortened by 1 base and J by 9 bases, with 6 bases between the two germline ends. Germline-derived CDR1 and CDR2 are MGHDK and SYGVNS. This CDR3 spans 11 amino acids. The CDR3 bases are TGTGCCAGCAGTGAATTGGAGGCCCAGTACTTC. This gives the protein CASSELEAQYF.

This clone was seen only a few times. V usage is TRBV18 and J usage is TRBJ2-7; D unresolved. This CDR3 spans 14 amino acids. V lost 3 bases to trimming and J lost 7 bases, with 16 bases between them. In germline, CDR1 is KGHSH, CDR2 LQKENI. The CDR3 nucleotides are TGTGCCAGCTCACCCACTTCCTCGAGCGCTGAGCAGTACTTC. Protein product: CASSPTSSSAEQYF.

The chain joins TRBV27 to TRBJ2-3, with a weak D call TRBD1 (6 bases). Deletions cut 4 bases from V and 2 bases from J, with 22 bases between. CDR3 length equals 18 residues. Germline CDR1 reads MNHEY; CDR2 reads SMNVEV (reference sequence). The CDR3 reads CASSWGPYRVYPTDTQYF. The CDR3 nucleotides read TGTGCCAGCAGTTGGGGCCCCTACAGGGTCTACCCCACAGATACGCAGTATTTT.

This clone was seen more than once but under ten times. The DNA of the CDR3 is TGTGCCAGCAGTTCCTTCAATCAGCCCCAGCATTTT. Amino acids: CASSSFNQPQHF. J is TRBJ1-5 and V is TRBV6-2 or TRBV6-3, with unresolved D. CDR3 length equals 12 residues. Trimming cost V 4 bases and J 3 bases, with 4 bases left between them. Germline V gene lookup returns CDR1 MNHEY and CDR2 SVGEGT.

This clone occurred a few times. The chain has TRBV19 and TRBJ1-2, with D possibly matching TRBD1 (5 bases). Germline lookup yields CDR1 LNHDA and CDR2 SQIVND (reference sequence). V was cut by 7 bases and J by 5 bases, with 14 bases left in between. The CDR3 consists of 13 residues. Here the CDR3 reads CASKEADRYGYTF. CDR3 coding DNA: TGTGCCAGTAAGGAAGCAGACAGATATGGCTACACCTTC.

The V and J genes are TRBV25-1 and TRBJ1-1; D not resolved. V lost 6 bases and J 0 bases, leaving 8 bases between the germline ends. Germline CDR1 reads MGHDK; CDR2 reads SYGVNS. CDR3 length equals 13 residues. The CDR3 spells CASRLGMNTEAFF. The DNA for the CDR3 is TGTGCCAGCAGGCTCGGGATGAACACTGAAGCTTTCTTT.

CDR3: CASSVVTGQGGNEQFF. The CDR3 region has the DNA TGTGCCAGCAGCGTAGTTACGGGACAGGGTGGCAATGAGCAGTTCTTC. The rearrangement joins TRBV9 to TRBJ2-1, with 9 bases lining up with TRBD1. This CDR3 is built from 16 residues. Germline V gene lookup returns CDR1 SGDLS and CDR2 YYNGEE. Germline trimming cut 0 bases from V and 6 bases from J; bases unmatched to any gene: 7.

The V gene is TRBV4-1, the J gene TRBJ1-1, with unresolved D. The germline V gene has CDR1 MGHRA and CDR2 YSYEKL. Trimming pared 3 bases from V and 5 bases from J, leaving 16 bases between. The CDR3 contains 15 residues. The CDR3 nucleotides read TGCGCCAGCAGCCATCCCCCGGGGAGGCCTACTGAAGCTTTCTTT. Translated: CASSHPPGRPTEAFF.

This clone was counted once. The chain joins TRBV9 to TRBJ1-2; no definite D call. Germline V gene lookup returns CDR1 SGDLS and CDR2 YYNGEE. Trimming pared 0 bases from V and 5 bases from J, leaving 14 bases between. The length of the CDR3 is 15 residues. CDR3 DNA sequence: TGTGCCAGCAGCGTAGGGCTCCTGACTGAGTATGGCTACACCTTC. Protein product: CASSVGLLTEYGYTF.